A selection of T cell receptor beta chains follows, all from one sample in a study of shared clonotypes between healthy human individuals. Sequenced by immunoSEQ multiplex PCR; TCRdb stores in-frame clones only, minus some. The sample shows some 1.5 million clones, approximately 98% of them seen only once. The sample comprised naive CD4+ T cells sorted from blood. The receptors were gathered from a man aged 30 to 45 in good health. The CDR3 runs from the conserved cysteine through the conserved F or W. A D gene is named only where the DNA matches it firmly. Some rows have no size entry. The others give once, few or many, or a class for an expanded clone.

d_call: TRBD2
clone_size: -
v_call: TRBV5-1
j_call: TRBJ2-1
cdr3_aa: CASSLQGLAGVDEQFF
cdr3_nt: TGCGCCAGCAGCTTGCAAGGACTAGCGGGAGTGGATGAGCAGTTCTTC

d_call: -
clone_size: once
v_call: TRBV11-2
j_call: TRBJ2-7
cdr3_aa: CASTVEAGTTYEQYF
cdr3_nt: TGTGCCAGCACCGTCGAGGCGGGGACCACCTACGAGCAGTACTTC

d_call: -
clone_size: -
v_call: TRBV15
j_call: TRBJ2-5
cdr3_aa: CATSRGSEETQYF
cdr3_nt: TGTGCCACCAGCAGAGGCTCGGAAGAGACCCAGTACTTC

d_call: -
clone_size: -
v_call: TRBV5-5
j_call: TRBJ1-2
cdr3_aa: CASSNGGLIVTAYGYTF
cdr3_nt: TGTGCCAGCAGCAACGGAGGATTAATCGTCACGGCCTATGGCTACACCTTC

d_call: -
clone_size: -
v_call: TRBV18
j_call: TRBJ2-4
cdr3_aa: CILGARRVRLYF
cdr3_nt: TGTATCTTGGGGGCTAGGAGGGTGCGCTTGTACTTC

d_call: TRBD1
clone_size: -
v_call: TRBV5-1
j_call: TRBJ2-7
cdr3_aa: CASSSPGTGTYEQYF
cdr3_nt: TGCGCCAGCAGCTCCCCGGGGACAGGGACCTACGAGCAGTACTTC

d_call: -
clone_size: -
v_call: TRBV28
j_call: TRBJ2-5
cdr3_aa: CASSFPALGQETQYF
cdr3_nt: TGTGCCAGCAGTTTCCCAGCTCTCGGACAAGAGACCCAGTACTTC

d_call: -
clone_size: -
v_call: TRBV7-6
j_call: TRBJ2-5
cdr3_aa: CASSYVIQETQYF
cdr3_nt: TGTGCCAGCAGCTATGTGATACAAGAGACCCAGTACTTC

d_call: TRBD1
clone_size: -
v_call: TRBV7-6
j_call: TRBJ1-1
cdr3_aa: CASSQRQGSFAEAFF
cdr3_nt: TGTGCCAGCAGCCAACGACAGGGGAGTTTCGCTGAAGCTTTCTTT

d_call: -
clone_size: -
v_call: TRBV5-1
j_call: TRBJ1-4
cdr3_aa: CASSPGRPPNEKLFF
cdr3_nt: TGCGCCAGCAGCCCCGGACGGCCGCCTAATGAAAAACTGTTTTTT

d_call: TRBD2
clone_size: -
v_call: TRBV5-1
j_call: TRBJ2-3
cdr3_aa: CASSPGSSGRRTDTQYF
cdr3_nt: TGCGCCAGCAGCCCCGGTTCTAGCGGGAGGAGGACAGATACGCAGTATTTT

d_call: -
clone_size: -
v_call: TRBV5-4
j_call: TRBJ2-7
cdr3_aa: CASSPRGRDEQYF
cdr3_nt: TGTGCCAGCAGCCCTCGGGGAAGGGACGAGCAGTACTTC

d_call: -
clone_size: -
v_call: TRBV7-7
j_call: TRBJ2-5
cdr3_aa: CASSLAPRPPTNQETQYF
cdr3_nt: TGTGCCAGCAGCTTAGCCCCTCGCCCCCCTACTAACCAAGAGACCCAGTACTTC

d_call: TRBD1
clone_size: -
v_call: TRBV18
j_call: TRBJ2-7
cdr3_aa: CASSPSTGSSYEQYF
cdr3_nt: TGTGCCAGCTCACCGTCGACAGGGAGCTCCTACGAGCAGTACTTC

d_call: TRBD2
clone_size: -
v_call: TRBV11-2
j_call: TRBJ2-1
cdr3_aa: CASSLPGAGTYNEQFF
cdr3_nt: TGTGCCAGCAGCTTGCCCGGAGCGGGAACCTACAATGAGCAGTTCTTC

d_call: -
clone_size: -
v_call: TRBV7-9
j_call: TRBJ2-5
cdr3_aa: CASSLVGGETQYF
cdr3_nt: TGTGCCAGCAGCTTAGTTGGTGGGGAGACCCAGTACTTC

d_call: -
clone_size: -
v_call: TRBV6-5
j_call: TRBJ1-1
cdr3_aa: CASSLYERTEAFF
cdr3_nt: TGTGCCAGCAGCCTATACGAGCGAACTGAAGCTTTCTTT

d_call: TRBD1
clone_size: once
v_call: TRBV6-5
j_call: TRBJ1-1
cdr3_aa: CASSSQGGTEAFF
cdr3_nt: TGTGCCAGCAGTTCCCAGGGGGGCACTGAAGCTTTCTTT

d_call: -
clone_size: -
v_call: TRBV19
j_call: TRBJ2-6
cdr3_aa: CASNPRAGANVLTF
cdr3_nt: TGTGCCAGTAACCCTAGAGCTGGGGCCAACGTCCTGACTTTC

d_call: -
clone_size: -
v_call: TRBV19
j_call: TRBJ2-1
cdr3_aa: CARRRARSSYNEQFF
cdr3_nt: TGTGCCAGACGACGCGCGCGGAGCTCCTACAATGAGCAGTTCTTC

d_call: TRBD1
clone_size: -
v_call: TRBV14
j_call: TRBJ1-2
cdr3_aa: CASSQGQGFDYGYTF
cdr3_nt: TGTGCCAGCAGCCAAGGACAGGGATTCGACTATGGCTACACCTTC

d_call: -
clone_size: once
v_call: TRBV4-3
j_call: TRBJ1-2
cdr3_aa: CASSRRPAAGGYTF
cdr3_nt: TGCGCCAGCAGCCGAAGACCCGCCGCGGGGGGCTACACCTTC

d_call: TRBD2
clone_size: -
v_call: TRBV28
j_call: TRBJ2-1
cdr3_aa: CASSAPRAGGSNEQFF
cdr3_nt: TGTGCCAGCAGTGCACCCAGGGCGGGAGGAAGCAATGAGCAGTTCTTC

d_call: -
clone_size: once
v_call: TRBV5-1
j_call: TRBJ2-3
cdr3_aa: CASSLAPGLSDTQYF
cdr3_nt: TGCGCCAGCAGCTTGGCCCCGGGGCTGTCGGATACGCAGTATTTT

d_call: -
clone_size: -
v_call: TRBV5-1
j_call: TRBJ2-2
cdr3_aa: CASSFELTGELFF
cdr3_nt: TGCGCCAGCAGCTTTGAGCTGACCGGGGAGCTGTTTTTT

d_call: -
clone_size: -
v_call: TRBV5-1
j_call: TRBJ2-7
cdr3_aa: CASSFNFAEQYF
cdr3_nt: TGCGCCAGCAGCTTTAACTTTGCGGAGCAGTACTTC

d_call: -
clone_size: -
v_call: TRBV5-4
j_call: TRBJ2-7
cdr3_aa: CASSPPSRLHEQYF
cdr3_nt: TGTGCCAGCAGCCCCCCCTCCCGTTTGCACGAGCAGTACTTC

d_call: TRBD1
clone_size: -
v_call: TRBV30
j_call: TRBJ1-5
cdr3_aa: CAWRRGTGGDQPQHF
cdr3_nt: TGTGCCTGGAGAAGGGGGACAGGGGGTGATCAGCCCCAGCATTTT

d_call: -
clone_size: -
v_call: TRBV28
j_call: TRBJ2-5
cdr3_aa: CASSLRQDGETQYF
cdr3_nt: TGTGCCAGCAGTTTAAGACAAGATGGAGAGACCCAGTACTTC

d_call: -
clone_size: -
v_call: TRBV6-1
j_call: TRBJ1-5
cdr3_aa: CASSDTSDQPQHF
cdr3_nt: TGTGCCAGCAGTGATACTAGTGATCAGCCCCAGCATTTT

d_call: TRBD1
clone_size: -
v_call: TRBV28
j_call: TRBJ1-4
cdr3_aa: CASSSMDRANEKLFF
cdr3_nt: TGTGCCAGCAGTTCCATGGACAGGGCTAATGAAAAACTGTTTTTT

d_call: TRBD2
clone_size: -
v_call: TRBV9
j_call: TRBJ2-3
cdr3_aa: CASSVAASSGVTDTQYF
cdr3_nt: TGTGCCAGCAGCGTAGCGGCGTCTAGCGGAGTTACAGATACGCAGTATTTT

d_call: -
clone_size: -
v_call: TRBV7-3
j_call: TRBJ2-4
cdr3_aa: CASSDRAKNIQYF
cdr3_nt: TGTGCCAGCAGCGACAGAGCCAAAAACATTCAGTACTTC

d_call: TRBD1
clone_size: -
v_call: TRBV28
j_call: TRBJ2-7
cdr3_aa: CASSYPGQGAPGYEQYF
cdr3_nt: TGTGCCAGCAGTTATCCGGGACAGGGGGCGCCGGGGTACGAGCAGTACTTC

d_call: -
clone_size: -
v_call: TRBV28
j_call: TRBJ2-3
cdr3_aa: CASSFLGDTQYF
cdr3_nt: TGTGCCAGCAGTTTCCTAGGAGATACGCAGTATTTT

d_call: -
clone_size: -
v_call: TRBV9
j_call: TRBJ2-3
cdr3_aa: CASSVVGGTQYF
cdr3_nt: TGTGCCAGCAGCGTAGTCGGGGGTACGCAGTATTTT

d_call: TRBD1
clone_size: -
v_call: TRBV5-4
j_call: TRBJ2-3
cdr3_aa: CASSRTGVTDTQYF
cdr3_nt: TGTGCCAGCAGCCGGACAGGGGTAACAGATACGCAGTATTTT

d_call: TRBD2
clone_size: -
v_call: TRBV11-2
j_call: TRBJ2-7
cdr3_aa: CASSKLAGGPQLYEQYF
cdr3_nt: TGTGCCAGCAGCAAACTAGCGGGAGGGCCCCAACTCTACGAGCAGTACTTC

d_call: TRBD2
clone_size: -
v_call: TRBV10-3
j_call: TRBJ2-7
cdr3_aa: CAISPTREATYEQYF
cdr3_nt: TGTGCCATCAGCCCAACCCGGGAGGCGACCTACGAGCAGTACTTC

d_call: -
clone_size: once
v_call: TRBV28
j_call: TRBJ2-1
cdr3_aa: CASSYEKGWYNEQFF
cdr3_nt: TGTGCCAGCAGTTATGAAAAGGGGTGGTACAATGAGCAGTTCTTC

d_call: -
clone_size: -
v_call: TRBV9
j_call: TRBJ2-7
cdr3_aa: CASSVGLGVYEQYF
cdr3_nt: TGTGCCAGCAGCGTAGGTCTAGGGGTCTACGAGCAGTACTTC

d_call: TRBD2
clone_size: -
v_call: TRBV28
j_call: TRBJ2-5
cdr3_aa: CASSFIAGEETQYF
cdr3_nt: TGTGCCAGCAGTTTTATAGCGGGAGAAGAGACCCAGTACTTC

d_call: -
clone_size: -
v_call: TRBV7-9
j_call: TRBJ1-1
cdr3_aa: CASTLGPRGVNTEAFF
cdr3_nt: TGTGCCAGCACCTTGGGGCCCCGGGGAGTCAACACTGAAGCTTTCTTT

d_call: -
clone_size: -
v_call: TRBV14
j_call: TRBJ1-5
cdr3_aa: CASSQGPGPGQPQHF
cdr3_nt: TGTGCCAGCAGCCAAGGACCGGGACCGGGTCAGCCCCAGCATTTT

d_call: -
clone_size: -
v_call: TRBV14
j_call: TRBJ2-5
cdr3_aa: CASSQGAGWETQYF
cdr3_nt: TGTGCCAGCAGCCAAGGAGCAGGGTGGGAGACCCAGTACTTC

d_call: -
clone_size: -
v_call: TRBV18
j_call: TRBJ2-3
cdr3_aa: CASHHSTDTQYF
cdr3_nt: TGTGCCAGCCATCATAGCACAGATACGCAGTATTTT

d_call: TRBD2
clone_size: -
v_call: TRBV7-8
j_call: TRBJ2-2
cdr3_aa: CASNSRGTRSAGELFF
cdr3_nt: TGTGCCAGCAACAGTAGGGGGACTAGATCAGCCGGGGAGCTGTTTTTT

d_call: -
clone_size: -
v_call: TRBV28
j_call: TRBJ2-1
cdr3_aa: CASSLSRYNEQFF
cdr3_nt: TGTGCCAGCAGTTTATCGAGGTACAATGAGCAGTTCTTC

d_call: TRBD2
clone_size: -
v_call: TRBV4-3
j_call: TRBJ2-7
cdr3_aa: CASSQMTGRETYEQYF
cdr3_nt: TGCGCCAGCAGCCAAATGACCGGGAGGGAAACCTACGAGCAGTACTTC

d_call: TRBD1
clone_size: once
v_call: TRBV9
j_call: TRBJ1-3
cdr3_aa: CASSERGQIGNTIYF
cdr3_nt: TGTGCCAGCAGCGAAAGGGGGCAAATTGGAAACACCATATATTTT